Each of the 13 T cell receptor beta chains below was sequenced from the same sample in a study of T cell responses to AZD1222 COVID-19 vaccine. Assay: immunoSEQ multiplex PCR; the TCRdb copy retains only in-frame clones and omits some. The sample lists around 120,000 clones, 70% to 85% occurring once. This specimen was peripheral blood, taken 28 days after the second AZD1222 dose. These receptors came from an adult who received the AZD1222 COVID-19 vaccine.

The chain has TRBV29-1 and TRBJ2-5; 8 bases agree with TRBD2. CDR1 is SQVTM and CDR2 is ANQGSEA in the germline V gene. After removal of 7 bases from V and 3 bases from J, the junction contained 7 bases not matched to a gene. This CDR3 has 13 residues. Written as DNA, the CDR3 is TGCAGCGCAGTCGGGGGGGCCGAAGAGACCCAGTACTTC. This codes for CSAVGGAEETQYF.

V gene TRBV5-1 combines with J gene TRBJ2-3, with 9 bases fitting TRBD1. CDR3 length: 16 residues. The germline V gene encodes CDR1 SGHRS and CDR2 YFSETQ. V shed 6 bases and J 0 bases; nucleotides not matched to a gene: 8. The CDR3 DNA is TGCGCCAGCACCCCCGGGACAGGGAAGAGCACAGATACGCAGTATTTT. Residues: CASTPGTGKSTDTQYF.

V gene TRBV7-2 combines with J gene TRBJ1-1; D remains unclear. V lost 6 bases to trimming and J lost 2 bases, with 13 bases between them. Germline CDR1 reads SGHTA; CDR2 reads FQGNSA. The CDR3 sequence is 14 residues long. The CDR3 loop is CASRAGLRNTEAFF. In DNA form, the CDR3 reads TGTGCCAGCAGGGCGGGTCTGAGAAACACTGAAGCTTTCTTT.

This clone was recorded only once. V gene TRBV5-1 combines with J gene TRBJ1-5, with 7 bases fitting TRBD1. Unmatched junction bases numbered 17, after V lost 5 bases and J lost 0 bases. CDR1 SGHRS and CDR2 YFSETQ come from the germline V gene. The CDR3 is 19 residues long. The CDR3 DNA is TGCGCCAGCAGTTCCCACAGGGGAAGGAGCAAGTATAGCAATCAGCCCCAGCATTTT. This encodes CASSSHRGRSKYSNQPQHF.

V usage is TRBV24-1 and J usage is TRBJ1-1, with unresolved D. The CDR3 extends over 13 amino acids. Germline V gene sequence: CDR1 KGHDR, CDR2 SFDVKD. Trimming left V 4 bases short and J 1 base short, with 6 bases between. CDR3: CATSDLENTEAFF. The CDR3 DNA sequence: TGTGCCACCAGTGACCTTGAGAACACTGAAGCTTTCTTT.

This chain uses TRBV5-1 with TRBJ2-7; the D is unclear. The V end lost 0 bases, the J end lost 1 base, and 8 bases lay between the germline ends. The CDR3 has 14 residues. CDR1 and CDR2 (germline): SGHRS, YFSETQ. The CDR3 here is CASSLVFGSYEQYF. CDR3 nucleotide sequence: TGCGCCAGCAGCTTGGTTTTTGGATCCTACGAGCAGTACTTC. The variable domain in full, with the rest retrieved from reference TRBV5-1 and TRBJ2-7, is KAGVTQTPRYLIKTRGQQVTLSCSPISGHRSVSWYQQTPGQGLQFLFEYFSETQRNKGNFPGRFSGRQFSNSRSEMNVSTLELGDSALYLCASSLVFGSYEQYFGPGTRLTVT.

This chain connects TRBV3-1 (or the pseudogene TRBV3-2) to TRBJ1-1; D not resolved. CDR3 length: 14 residues. Germline loops: CDR1 LGHDT, CDR2 YNNKEL (reference sequence). V was clipped by 3 bases and J by 0 bases, with 8 bases between them. The CDR3 region is CASSHHTLNTEAFF. The CDR3 DNA reads as TGTGCCAGCAGCCACCACACTTTGAACACTGAAGCTTTCTTT.

V usage is TRBV5-1 and J usage is TRBJ1-2; a weak D match, TRBD1 (5 bases). The germline V and J ends were trimmed by 0 bases and 3 bases, with 15 bases remaining between them. The CDR3 loop spans 16 amino acids. CDR1 SGHRS and CDR2 YFSETQ come from the germline V gene. The CDR3 DNA follows: TGCGCCAGCAGCTTGGATGTTGGGGGATGGGACTATGGCTACACCTTC. It yields the protein CASSLDVGGWDYGYTF. Together with reference TRBV5-1 and TRBJ1-2, the CDR3 gives the full variable domain: KAGVTQTPRYLIKTRGQQVTLSCSPISGHRSVSWYQQTPGQGLQFLFEYFSETQRNKGNFPGRFSGRQFSNSRSEMNVSTLELGDSALYLCASSLDVGGWDYGYTFGSGTRLTVV.

This rearrangement joins TRBV6-5 to TRBJ1-1, with D possibly TRBD1 on 6 matching bases. Trimming cost V 6 bases and J 9 bases, with 20 bases left between them. Germline lookup yields CDR1 MNHEY and CDR2 SVGAGI. The CDR3 sequence is 14 residues long. CDR3 region: CASRPDSGFTKAFF. The CDR3 DNA reads as TGTGCCAGCAGACCGGACAGCGGGTTTACTAAAGCTTTCTTT.

The CDR3 DNA sequence: TGTGCCAGCAGCTTGTCTGCTACCGGAGAGACCCAGTACTTC. It translates to CASSLSATGETQYF. This chain uses TRBV5-5 with TRBJ2-5; no definite D call. V was cut by 1 base and J by 4 bases, with 11 bases left in between. This CDR3 has 14 residues. Germline V CDR1 and CDR2: SGHKS, YYEKEE (reference sequence).

The table lists this clone with a few counts. The rearrangement links TRBV10-3 to TRBJ1-6, with D hard to call. The V end lost 3 bases, the J end lost 4 bases, and 7 bases lay between the germline ends. Germline V gene data show CDR1 as ENHRY and CDR2 as SYGVKD. The CDR3 contains 14 residues. The DNA for the CDR3 is TGTGCCATCAGTGACCCCGGTTATAATTCACCCCTCCACTTT. Translated, it gives CAISDPGYNSPLHF.

This clone occurred once. This chain links TRBV28 with TRBJ1-1; unclear D gene. Germline V gene lookup returns CDR1 MDHEN and CDR2 SYDVKM. Trimming pared 7 bases from V and 1 base from J, leaving 10 bases between. This CDR3 comprises 13 residues. The CDR3 DNA is TGTGCCAGCATTGGAGGTGGGAACACTGAAGCTTTCTTT. Protein sequence: CASIGGGNTEAFF.

The CDR3 DNA sequence: TGCGCCAGCAGCTTAACAGGGATCACCGGGGAGCTGTTTTTT. Translating gives CASSLTGITGELFF. The rearrangement joins TRBV5-1 to TRBJ2-2, with D perhaps matching TRBD1 (6 bases). The V and J ends lost 2 bases and 4 bases respectively, with 9 bases between them. Germline V gene data show CDR1 as SGHRS and CDR2 as YFSETQ. The length of the CDR3 is 14 residues.